This T cell receptor beta chain was retrieved from a study of identical twins. One entry per CDR3 protein results from TCRdb running MiXCR on the 5' RACE reads. The sample includes around 490,000 distinct CDR3 sequences, roughly 15% of them seen just once. Whole-study findings and limits: Partly confounded zero-insertion analyses could result from invariant MAIT and iNKT cells. Within twin pairs, the out-of-frame alpha sequences they shared showed excess low generation probability.

Trimming shortened V by 4 bases and J by 2 bases, and 9 bases separated the two germline ends. Per germline, CDR1 LNHDA and CDR2 SQIVND (reference sequence). The CDR3 consists of 13 residues. For this clonotype: The antigen is undetermined.

The same sample was also studied in work on yellow fever vaccine responses in identical twins.

This clonotype originated in a woman aged 18-29 years in good health. V usage is TRBV19 and J usage is TRBJ2-7; the D gene is possibly TRBD1 (6 bases). The sequenced sample consisted of CD4+ T cells sorted from blood. In DNA form, the CDR3 reads TGTGCCAGTAGTAAGGACAGAACCTACGAGCAGTACTTC. Translated, it gives CASSKDRTYEQYF. The full variable domain, its missing parts supplied by reference TRBV19 and TRBJ2-7, is DGGITQSPKYLFRKEGQNVTLSCEQNLNHDAMYWYRQDPGQGLRLIYYSQIVNDFQKGDIAEGYSVSREKKESFPLTVTSAQKNPTAFYLCASSKDRTYEQYFGPGTRLTVT.